The 5 T cell receptor beta chains listed next were all sequenced from one sample in a study of blood T cell repertoires in COVID-19. TCRdb's copy holds only in-frame clones and misses some; the assay was immunoSEQ multiplex PCR. The sample includes about 260,000 clones, more than 80% of them seen just once. Input material: peripheral blood. The receptors were gathered from a woman aged 40 to 50 with acute or convalescent COVID-19.

This chain joins TRBV9 and TRBJ2-2, with TRBD1 matching over 7 bases. The CDR3 runs 15 residues. The germline CDR1 and CDR2 sequences are SGDLS and YYNGEE. Trimming cost V 2 bases and J 0 bases; bases outside gene matches: 1. This chain's CDR3 is CASSVQGANTGELFF. Here the CDR3 DNA reads TGTGCCAGCAGCGTTCAGGGGGCGAACACCGGGGAGCTGTTTTTT.

The J gene is TRBJ2-3, the V gene TRBV5-4, with 10 positions matching TRBD2. The CDR3 length is 16 residues. Germline loops: CDR1 SGHNT, CDR2 YYREEE (reference sequence). With 4 bases clipped from V and 6 bases from J, the junction kept 11 bases outside the gene matches. CDR3 region: CASSVTSGRPTDTQYF. The DNA for the CDR3 is TGTGCCAGCAGCGTGACTAGCGGGCGCCCTACTGATACGCAGTATTTT.

This clone was counted once. The V gene is TRBV10-3, the J gene TRBJ1-6; maybe TRBD1 (5 bases). The CDR3 totals 13 residues. From germline, CDR1 is ENHRY and CDR2 SYGVKD. Trimming removed 2 bases at V and 7 bases at J, with 6 bases between. CDR3 residues: CAISEKGNSPLHF. In DNA form, the CDR3 reads TGTGCCATCAGTGAGAAGGGGAATTCACCCCTCCACTTT.

The chain joins TRBV2 to TRBJ1-5; 9 bases fit TRBD1. Germline V gene lookup returns CDR1 SNHLY and CDR2 FYNNEI. Trimming at V came to 6 bases and at J to 6 bases, leaving 9 bases not matched to a gene. The CDR3 has 15 residues. CDR3 coding DNA: TGTGCCAGCAGGCCCATAACAGGGGGCGGTCAGCCCCAGCATTTT. This encodes CASRPITGGGQPQHF.

The rearrangement joins TRBV27 to TRBJ1-6; 9 bases align to TRBD1. CDR3 length equals 15 residues. V was clipped by 6 bases and J by 9 bases; unmatched bases: 9. The V gene's germline CDR1 is MNHEY and CDR2 SMNVEV (reference sequence). The CDR3 DNA reads TGTGCCAGCAGCGTGTTACAGGGGGCTGGTTCACCCCTCCACTTT. This encodes CASSVLQGAGSPLHF.